This T cell receptor (beta chain) was sequenced in a study of OX40 agonist ivuxolimab in advanced cancers. Study context: Dose-escalation patients had hepatocellular carcinoma, melanoma, renal cell or head and neck cancer. Those enrolled were less than 85% male, with a mean age of around 57 years and ages from roughly 23 to 80.

Samples of blood were obtained at baseline, on cycle 4 day 1, and on cycle 7 day 1. This clone was seen a single time. Antigen specificity is unknown. The protocol was immunoSEQ multiplex PCR, while the TCRdb copy is restricted to in-frame clones and leaves out a portion. The table has about 14,000 clones, around 81% seen once. Trimming removed 5 bases from V and 5 bases from J; junction bases left unmatched: 13. Looked up from germline, CDR1 is MGHDK and CDR2 is SYGVNS. The CDR3 is 16 amino acids. The study, taken as a whole, reports: Mean expanded clone counts were higher in CD8+ than CD4+ T cells.

This TCR came from an adult with an advanced solid tumor such as melanoma, head and neck, liver or kidney cancer. Sequenced here: CD4+ or CD8+ T cells sorted from blood, sampled in a trial of the OX40 agonist ivuxolimab. V is TRBV25-1 and J is TRBJ2-7, with TRBD2 identical over 9 bases. The CDR3 reads CASSLVSSGRNHEQYF. DNA of the CDR3: TGTGCCAGCAGTTTAGTTTCCAGCGGGAGGAACCACGAGCAGTACTTC.